The 31 T cell receptor beta chains below were found in one sample sequenced in a study of breast tumors, draining lymph nodes, adjacent tissues. TCRdb re-derived calls from the multiplex PCR reads in MiXCR, one entry per CDR3 protein. The table has around 12,000 distinct CDR3 sequences, about 70% seen once. The sample taken for sequencing was tumor-adjacent breast tissue. The receptors shown here come from a female donor with breast cancer. Some clones in this sample may be carry-over from other donors' samples.

CDR3 sequence (DNA): TGCGCCAGCAGCTCCGGACAGAACTATGGCTACACCTTC. This sequence encodes CASSSGQNYGYTF. This chain joins TRBV5-1 and TRBJ1-2; the D gene is possibly TRBD1 (6 bases). Between the trimmed V and J ends, which lost 3 bases and 2 bases, there was a span of 8 bases. Germline V gene data show CDR1 as SGHRS and CDR2 as YFSETQ. This CDR3 is 13 amino acids long.

This clonotype has only a few counts. The gene calls are TRBV5-1 and TRBJ1-2, with TRBD1 matching over 7 bases. The CDR3 consists of 12 residues. Germline CDR1 reads SGHRS; CDR2 reads YFSETQ. V lost 6 bases and J lost 6; bases outside the gene matches: 5. CDR3 sequence: CASTLGQDGYTF. CDR3 coding DNA: TGCGCCAGCACCCTCGGACAGGATGGCTACACCTTC.

This chain links TRBV5-6 with TRBJ2-7; D is perhaps TRBD2 (7 bases). V dropped 0 bases and J dropped 13 bases, with 23 bases sitting between them. In germline, CDR1 is SGHDT, CDR2 YYEEEE. CDR3 length: 15 residues. Here the CDR3 reads CASSLGPGGYTSIYF. In DNA form, the CDR3 reads TGTGCCAGCAGCTTGGGCCCGGGGGGCTATACCTCGATTTACTTC.

V and J are TRBV12-3 or TRBV12-4 and TRBJ2-7; D possibly corresponds to TRBD1 (6 bases). V was clipped by 8 bases and J by 6 bases, with 11 bases between them. This CDR3 is 11 amino acids long. The CDR3 reads CASGQSLEQYF. Here the CDR3 DNA reads TGTGCCAGCGGACAGTCCCTCGAGCAGTACTTC.

The chain joins TRBV7-3 to TRBJ2-3; D is uncertain. Germline V gene sequence: CDR1 SGHTA, CDR2 FQGTGA. With 3 bases removed from V and 6 bases from J, the gap between germline ends came to 19 bases. This CDR3 is built from 16 residues. The CDR3: CASSLGPEFTGDTQYF. CDR3 in DNA: TGTGCCAGCAGCTTGGGTCCGGAGTTTACGGGCGATACGCAGTATTTT.

The chain recombines TRBV10-3 with TRBJ2-7; TRBD2 aligns across 12 bases. The V gene end was trimmed by 3 bases and the J gene end by 5 bases; junction bases not matched to a gene: 5. Germline V CDR1 and CDR2: ENHRY, SYGVKD. The CDR3 is 15 amino acids. The CDR3 nucleotides are TGTGCCATCAGTGACCCCCCTAGCGGGAGGGACGAGCAGTACTTC. It encodes CAISDPPSGRDEQYF.

V gene TRBV20-1 combines with J gene TRBJ1-2; unclear D gene. The length of the CDR3 is 11 residues. The germline V gene encodes CDR1 DFQATT and CDR2 SNEGSKA (reference sequence). Trimming pared 5 bases from V and 8 bases from J, leaving 12 bases between. The CDR3 DNA is TGCAGTGCTGGGCAAGACGACGGCTACACCTTC. Its protein is CSAGQDDGYTF.

V usage is TRBV5-1 and J usage is TRBJ1-6; the D gene is possibly TRBD1 (5 bases). This CDR3 has 15 residues. V gave up 4 bases and J gave up 5 bases, with 13 bases separating them. CDR1 is SGHRS and CDR2 is YFSETQ in the germline V gene. The CDR3 DNA reads as TGCGCCAGCAGCAGGGGAGGGGAGCATAATTCACCCCTCCACTTT. It specifies CASSRGGEHNSPLHF.

This clonotype was observed at least ten times. V usage is TRBV20-1 and J usage is TRBJ2-1; possibly TRBD2 for D (6 bases). Germline CDR1 is DFQATT and CDR2 is SNEGSKA (reference sequence). The CDR3 covers 13 residues. Trimming removed 6 bases at V and 4 bases at J, with 13 bases between. DNA of the CDR3: TGCAGTGCGCCGGGGACTGGTTACAATGAGCAGTTCTTC. Encoded protein: CSAPGTGYNEQFF.

The chain couples TRBV6-4 to TRBJ2-7; D remains ambiguous. In germline, CDR1 is MRHNA, CDR2 SNTAGT. V was shortened by 2 bases and J by 2 bases, with 4 bases between the two germline ends. The CDR3 has 12 residues. Here the CDR3 reads CASSDVPYEQYF. The CDR3 DNA follows: TGTGCCAGCAGTGACGTGCCCTACGAGCAGTACTTC.

V and J are TRBV5-1 and TRBJ2-2; a weak D match, TRBD1 (6 bases). The CDR3 consists of 17 residues. Germline V gene sequence: CDR1 SGHRS, CDR2 YFSETQ. Trimming removed 4 bases from V and 4 bases from J, with 20 bases in between. CDR3 residues: CASSPIVGTRPTGELFF. The CDR3, as DNA: TGCGCCAGCAGCCCGATCGTTGGGACACGACCCACCGGGGAGCTGTTTTTT.

This clonotype occurred once. J is TRBJ2-3 and V is TRBV20-1; 8 bases are a match to TRBD2. V gave up 6 bases and J gave up 0 bases; unmatched junction bases: 11. The V gene's germline CDR1 is DFQATT and CDR2 SNEGSKA (reference sequence). This CDR3 has 16 residues. As DNA, the CDR3 is TGCAGTGCGGCCGGGACTAGTAGGTCTAGCACAGATACGCAGTATTTT. It translates to CSAAGTSRSSTDTQYF.

This chain uses TRBV5-6 with TRBJ2-5, with a tentative D call TRBD1 (6 bases). The CDR3 covers 15 residues. Trimming left V 1 base short and J 0 bases short, with 10 bases between. Germline CDR1 and CDR2: SGHDT and YYEEEE. The CDR3 DNA reads as TGTGCCAGCAGCTTGATGGACAGAAACCAAGAGACCCAGTACTTC. Translation: CASSLMDRNQETQYF.

By its share, this clonotype is medium-sized. The rearrangement joins TRBV24-1 to TRBJ2-1, with 8 bases that match TRBD1. V shed 3 bases, J shed 12 bases, and the junction held 3 bases outside the gene matches. This CDR3 contains 12 residues. CDR1 is KGHDR and CDR2 is SFDVKD in the germline V gene. This CDR3 is CATSDRDRGQFF. CDR3 nucleotides: TGTGCCACCAGTGATCGCGACAGGGGGCAGTTCTTC.

This clonotype was seen repeatedly, ten times or more. Here the CDR3 reads CATSDFAGGTGELFF. The DNA for the CDR3 is TGTGCCACCAGTGATTTTGCGGGAGGAACCGGGGAGCTGTTTTTT. The chain carries TRBV24-1 and TRBJ2-2; 8 positions agree with TRBD2. Germline CDR1 is KGHDR and CDR2 is SFDVKD. The CDR3 extends over 15 amino acids. The V gene end was trimmed by 1 base and the J gene end by 5 bases; junction bases not matched to a gene: 2.

There are many counts of this clonotype. V is TRBV11-3 and J is TRBJ2-1; D may be TRBD1 (5 bases). Germline V gives CDR1 SGHNT, CDR2 YENEEA. CDR3 length: 15 residues. With 0 bases removed from V and 4 bases from J, the gap between germline ends came to 10 bases. The CDR3 nucleotides are TGTGCCAGCAGCTTAGATCAGGGAACTTACAATGAGCAGTTCTTC. It specifies CASSLDQGTYNEQFF.

This chain uses TRBV4-1 with TRBJ1-6; 10 bases line up with TRBD1. The CDR3 loop spans 17 amino acids. Germline assignment: CDR1 MGHRA and CDR2 YSYEKL. J lost 12 bases, V lost 4 bases, and 15 bases had no gene match. The chain's CDR3 is CASSPRQGAQPYLPLHF. In nucleotides, the CDR3 is TGCGCCAGCAGCCCCCGACAGGGGGCGCAGCCGTATTTACCCCTCCACTTT.

V usage is TRBV20-1 and J usage is TRBJ2-2; possible D gene TRBD2, 5 bases. The CDR3 totals 15 residues. V lost 0 bases and J 6 bases, leaving 14 bases between the germline ends. Germline V gives CDR1 DFQATT, CDR2 SNEGSKA (reference sequence). This CDR3 reads CSARDQRDLSGELFF. DNA of the CDR3: TGCAGTGCTAGAGATCAGAGGGATCTGTCCGGGGAGCTGTTTTTT.

This clonotype was counted ten times or more. J is TRBJ2-1 and V is TRBV14; D is uncertain. The V gene's germline CDR1 is SGHDN and CDR2 FVKESK. The length of the CDR3 is 17 residues. V was shortened by 2 bases and J by 5 bases, with 19 bases between the two germline ends. Here the CDR3 reads CASSQSRTQAIDNEQFF. CDR3 nucleotides: TGTGCCAGCAGCCAATCCCGGACCCAAGCTATCGACAATGAGCAGTTCTTC. The full variable domain, in which reference TRBV14 and TRBJ2-1 provide the parts outside the CDR3, is EAGVTQFPSHSVIEKGQTVTLRCDPISGHDNLYWYRRVMGKEIKFLLHFVKESKQDESGMPNNRFLAERTGGTYSTLKVQPAELEDSGVYFCASSQSRTQAIDNEQFFGPGTRLTVL.

CDR3 loop: CASSLLLAGAYNEQFF. CDR3 sequence (DNA): TGTGCCAGCAGCCTCTTACTAGCGGGAGCCTACAATGAGCAGTTCTTC. This rearrangement joins TRBV11-2 to TRBJ2-1, with TRBD2 identical over 11 bases. J gave up 2 bases and V 5 bases, and 5 bases lay outside the gene matches. There are 16 residues in the CDR3. The germline CDR1 and CDR2 sequences are SGHAT and FQNNGV.

This clonotype was observed at least ten times. J is TRBJ2-7 and V is TRBV2; no firm D call. The CDR3 is made up of 14 amino acids. Germline assignment: CDR1 SNHLY and CDR2 FYNNEI. V lost 7 bases, J lost 0 bases, and 13 bases lay in between. DNA for the CDR3: TGTGCCAGCAAGGTGGACGGAACCTCCTACGAGCAGTACTTC. Encoded protein: CASKVDGTSYEQYF.

The gene calls are TRBV7-8 and TRBJ2-7; D gene uncertain. Germline V lookup: CDR1 SGHVS, CDR2 FQNEAQ. This CDR3 is built from 15 residues. With 1 base removed from V and 0 bases from J, the gap between germline ends came to 10 bases. The CDR3 nucleotides are TGTGCCAGCAGCTTAGAACTTGTGTTCTCCTACGAGCAGTACTTC. It yields the protein CASSLELVFSYEQYF.

This clonotype came up many times. This chain uses TRBV6-2 or TRBV6-3 with TRBJ1-4; unclear D gene. The V end lost 7 bases, the J end lost 10 bases, and 13 bases lay between the germline ends. This CDR3 is 12 amino acids long. The germline V gene encodes CDR1 MNHEY and CDR2 SVGEGT. The CDR3 here is CASNPSAGKLFF. For the CDR3, the DNA is TGTGCCAGCAATCCCAGCGCGGGAAAACTGTTTTTT.

This clonotype has ten or more counts. V usage is TRBV12-3 or TRBV12-4 and J usage is TRBJ1-3; D remains ambiguous. CDR3 length: 13 amino acids. Trimming pared 2 bases from V and 2 bases from J, leaving 4 bases between. The CDR3 reads CASSLSTGNTIYF. As DNA, the CDR3 is TGTGCCAGCAGTTTATCCACTGGAAACACCATATATTTT.

This chain uses TRBV3-1 with TRBJ2-3, with D perhaps assigned TRBD1 or TRBD2 (5 bases each). Germline CDR1 reads LGHDT; CDR2 reads YNNKEL (reference sequence). V dropped 5 bases and J dropped 4 bases, with 16 bases sitting between them. The CDR3 spans 15 residues. CDR3 DNA: TGTGCCAGCAGCAACGGGGCGGGCTACTCAGATACGCAGTATTTT. This encodes CASSNGAGYSDTQYF.

This clonotype was recorded many times. This chain uses TRBV4-1 with TRBJ2-3; 9 bases are shared with TRBD2. The CDR3 has 16 residues. Germline CDR1 is MGHRA and CDR2 is YSYEKL. The ends lost 1 base at V and 3 bases at J; junction bases unmatched: 5. The CDR3 protein is CASSQGVSGRTDTQYF. CDR3 DNA: TGCGCCAGCAGCCAAGGGGTTAGCGGGAGAACAGATACGCAGTATTTT.

This clonotype was counted ten times or more. CDR3 sequence (DNA): TGTGCCAGCAGCTTAGCGGGAGGACGGAATGAGCAGTTCTTC. Protein sequence: CASSLAGGRNEQFF. This chain joins TRBV5-4 and TRBJ2-1, with 9 bases fitting TRBD2. The CDR3 is 14 residues long. Germline V gene sequence: CDR1 SGHNT, CDR2 YYREEE (reference sequence). J gave up 7 bases and V 2 bases, and 4 bases lay outside the gene matches.

V usage is TRBV2 and J usage is TRBJ2-1, with 7 nucleotides matching TRBD1. CDR1 is SNHLY, CDR2 FYNNEI, per germline. J was trimmed by 1 base and V by 2 bases; bases with no gene match: 2. The CDR3 sequence is 15 residues long. The DNA of the CDR3 is TGTGCCAGCAGTGAAACCAGGGGGTCCTACAATGAGCAGTTCTTC. Translation: CASSETRGSYNEQFF.

This clonotype was detected once. This rearrangement joins TRBV12-3 or TRBV12-4 to TRBJ2-7, with D perhaps TRBD1 (6 bases). The CDR3 contains 15 residues. V lost 6 bases, J lost 2 bases, and 17 bases lay in between. The DNA of the CDR3 is TGTGCCAGCAGCCCCACAGGGTCGAGTCCCTACGAGCAGTACTTC. It encodes CASSPTGSSPYEQYF.

This clonotype is medium-sized within its sample. The chain links TRBV2 to TRBJ2-7; possibly TRBD2 for D (5 bases). Germline V lookup: CDR1 SNHLY, CDR2 FYNNEI. This CDR3 has 15 residues. The germline V and J ends were trimmed by 5 bases and 1 base, with 15 bases remaining between them. CDR3 sequence (DNA): TGTGCCAGCAGTCCCCTTTCGGAGGCTTCCTACGAGCAGTACTTC. Translating gives CASSPLSEASYEQYF.

The V and J genes are TRBV5-1 and TRBJ2-7; D remains unclear. The CDR3 runs to 17 residues. Germline lookup yields CDR1 SGHRS and CDR2 YFSETQ. Between the trimmed V and J ends, which lost 0 bases and 3 bases, there was a span of 19 bases. The CDR3 nucleotides read TGCGCCAGCAGCTTGGAGGCCTCCGCCAGCGTTATCTACGAGCAGTACTTC. It yields the protein CASSLEASASVIYEQYF.